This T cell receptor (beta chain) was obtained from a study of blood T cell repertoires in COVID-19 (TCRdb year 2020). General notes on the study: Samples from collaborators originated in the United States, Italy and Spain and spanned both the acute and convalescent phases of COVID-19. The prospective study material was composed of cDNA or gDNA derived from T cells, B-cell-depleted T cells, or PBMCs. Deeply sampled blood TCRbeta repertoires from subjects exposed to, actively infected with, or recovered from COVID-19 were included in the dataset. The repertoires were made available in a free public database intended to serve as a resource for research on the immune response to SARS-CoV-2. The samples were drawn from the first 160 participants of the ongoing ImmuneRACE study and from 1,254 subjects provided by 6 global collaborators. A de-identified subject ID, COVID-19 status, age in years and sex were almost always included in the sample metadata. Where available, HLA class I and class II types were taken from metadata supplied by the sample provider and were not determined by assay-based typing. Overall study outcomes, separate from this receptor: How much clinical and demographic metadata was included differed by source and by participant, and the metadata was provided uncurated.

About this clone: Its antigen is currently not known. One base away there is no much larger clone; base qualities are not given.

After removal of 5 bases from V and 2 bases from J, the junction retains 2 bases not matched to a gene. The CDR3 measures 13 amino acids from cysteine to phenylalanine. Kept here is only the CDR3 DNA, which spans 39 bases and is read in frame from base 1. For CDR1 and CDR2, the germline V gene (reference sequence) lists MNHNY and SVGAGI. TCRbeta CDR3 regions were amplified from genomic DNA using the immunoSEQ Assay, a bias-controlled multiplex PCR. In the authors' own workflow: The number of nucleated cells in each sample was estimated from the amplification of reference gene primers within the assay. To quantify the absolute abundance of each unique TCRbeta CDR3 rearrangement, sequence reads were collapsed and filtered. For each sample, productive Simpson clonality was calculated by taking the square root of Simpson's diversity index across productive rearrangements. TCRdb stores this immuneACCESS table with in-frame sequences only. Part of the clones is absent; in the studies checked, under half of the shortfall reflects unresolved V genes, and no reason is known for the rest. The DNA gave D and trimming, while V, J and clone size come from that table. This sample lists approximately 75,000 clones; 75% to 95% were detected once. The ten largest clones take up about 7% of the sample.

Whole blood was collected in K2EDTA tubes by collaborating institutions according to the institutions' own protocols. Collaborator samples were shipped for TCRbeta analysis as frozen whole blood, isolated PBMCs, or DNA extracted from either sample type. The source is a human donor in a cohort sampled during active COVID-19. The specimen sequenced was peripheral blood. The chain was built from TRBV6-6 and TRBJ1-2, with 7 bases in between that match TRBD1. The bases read TGTGCCAGCAGTCTACAGGGGAACTATGGCTACACCTTC. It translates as CASSLQGNYGYTF.